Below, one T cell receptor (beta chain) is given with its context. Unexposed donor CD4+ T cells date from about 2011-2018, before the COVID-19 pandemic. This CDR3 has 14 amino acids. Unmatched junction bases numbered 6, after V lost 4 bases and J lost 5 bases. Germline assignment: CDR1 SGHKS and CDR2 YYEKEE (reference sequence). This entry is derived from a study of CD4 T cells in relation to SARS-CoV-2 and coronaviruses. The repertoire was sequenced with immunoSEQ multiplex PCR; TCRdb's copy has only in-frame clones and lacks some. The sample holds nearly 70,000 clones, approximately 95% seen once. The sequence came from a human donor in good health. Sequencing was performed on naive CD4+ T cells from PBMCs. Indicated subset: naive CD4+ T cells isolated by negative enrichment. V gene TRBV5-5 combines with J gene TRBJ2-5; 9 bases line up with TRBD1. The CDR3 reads CASSLGQGRETQYF. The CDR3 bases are TGTGCCAGCAGCCTGGGACAGGGTAGGGAGACCCAGTACTTC.